These T cell receptor beta chains were read from a single sample in a study of blood T cell repertoires in COVID-19. The table came from immunoSEQ multiplex PCR; TCRdb's copy has only in-frame clones and leaves some out. The repertoire consists of tens of thousands of clones, with about nine tenths occurring once and the leading ten covering less than 0.8%. Sequencing was performed on peripheral blood. These receptors all come from a woman older than 75 with acute or convalescent COVID-19. Both conserved end residues are part of each CDR3. A D gene is named only where the DNA matches it firmly. Not every row has a clone size; where given, it reads once, few, many or a size class.

d_call: NA; j_call: TRBJ2-7; v_call: TRBV4-1; clone_size: NA; cdr3_length: 14; cdr3_nt: TGCGCCAGCAGCCTTGGACAGACGACCTACGAGCAGTACTTC; cdr3_aa: CASSLGQTTYEQYF
d_call: TRBD1; j_call: TRBJ1-4; v_call: TRBV5-6; clone_size: NA; cdr3_length: 17; cdr3_nt: TGTGCCAGCAGCCAGGACAGGGGAAAAGTTGGAGGTGAAAAACTGTTTTTT; cdr3_aa: CASSQDRGKVGGEKLFF
d_call: TRBD1; j_call: TRBJ1-3; v_call: TRBV5-1; clone_size: NA; cdr3_length: 16; cdr3_nt: TGCGCCAGCAGCTTCCGGGACAGACTCTCTGGAAACACCATATATTTT; cdr3_aa: CASSFRDRLSGNTIYF
d_call: NA; j_call: TRBJ1-5; v_call: TRBV28; clone_size: NA; cdr3_length: 11; cdr3_nt: TGTGCCAGTAATAGCAATCAGCCCCAGCATTTT; cdr3_aa: CASNSNQPQHF
d_call: NA; j_call: TRBJ2-3; v_call: TRBV21-1; clone_size: NA; cdr3_length: 15; cdr3_nt: TGTGCCAGCAGCAAGCGGGGGACCAGCACAGATACGCAGTATTTT; cdr3_aa: CASSKRGTSTDTQYF
d_call: TRBD1; j_call: TRBJ1-2; v_call: TRBV7-2; clone_size: NA; cdr3_length: 14; cdr3_nt: TGTGCCAGCAGCTTAGAGTTACAGGGGGCCGGCTACACCTTC; cdr3_aa: CASSLELQGAGYTF
d_call: TRBD1; j_call: TRBJ2-3; v_call: TRBV24-1; clone_size: NA; cdr3_length: 18; cdr3_nt: TGTGCCACCAGTGATGCTAAAACCGGGACAGGGGGCTTAGATACGCAGTATTTT; cdr3_aa: CATSDAKTGTGGLDTQYF
d_call: NA; j_call: TRBJ2-3; v_call: TRBV6-5; clone_size: NA; cdr3_length: 15; cdr3_nt: TGTGCCTGCCGACGAGGGACAAGTAGCACAGATACGCAGTATTTT; cdr3_aa: CACRRGTSSTDTQYF
d_call: TRBD2; j_call: TRBJ2-1; v_call: TRBV24-1; clone_size: NA; cdr3_length: 17; cdr3_nt: TGTGCCACCAGTGATTTACCCTCTAGCGGGAGGGAGAATGAGCAGTTCTTC; cdr3_aa: CATSDLPSSGRENEQFF
d_call: TRBD2; j_call: TRBJ2-1; v_call: TRBV7-9; clone_size: NA; cdr3_length: 15; cdr3_nt: TGTGCCAGCAGCTCCCGGTCGGGAGGATACAATGAGCAGTTCTTC; cdr3_aa: CASSSRSGGYNEQFF
d_call: NA; j_call: TRBJ2-7; v_call: TRBV28; clone_size: NA; cdr3_length: 15; cdr3_nt: TGTGCCAGCAGTTTGGACTCCAACTGGTCCTACGAGCAGTACTTC; cdr3_aa: CASSLDSNWSYEQYF
d_call: NA; j_call: TRBJ2-1; v_call: TRBV5-1; clone_size: once; cdr3_length: 17; cdr3_nt: TGCGCCAGCAGCTTAACGCTGCTTCACAGGAGAGACAATGAGCAGTTCTTC; cdr3_aa: CASSLTLLHRRDNEQFF
d_call: NA; j_call: TRBJ2-1; v_call: TRBV7-9; clone_size: NA; cdr3_length: 15; cdr3_nt: TGTGCCAGCAGCTTAGGGGAGACAGCGGGCAATGAGCAGTTCTTC; cdr3_aa: CASSLGETAGNEQFF
d_call: NA; j_call: TRBJ1-3; v_call: TRBV7-2; clone_size: NA; cdr3_length: 15; cdr3_nt: TGTGCCAGCAGCCCCGGGGGGAACCTGGGAAACACCATATATTTT; cdr3_aa: CASSPGGNLGNTIYF
d_call: NA; j_call: TRBJ2-7; v_call: TRBV28; clone_size: NA; cdr3_length: 15; cdr3_nt: TGTGCCAGCAGTTTAGGAGGAACGCTCTCCTACGAGCAGTACTTC; cdr3_aa: CASSLGGTLSYEQYF
d_call: NA; j_call: TRBJ2-3; v_call: TRBV9; clone_size: NA; cdr3_length: 15; cdr3_nt: TGTGCCAGCAGCGTAGGGGGCTCCGTCCCGGATACGCAGTATTTT; cdr3_aa: CASSVGGSVPDTQYF
d_call: NA; j_call: TRBJ2-1; v_call: TRBV28; clone_size: NA; cdr3_length: 15; cdr3_nt: TGTGCCAGCAGTTCCCCCCCCCGCAGCGGGTTTGAGCAGTTCTTC; cdr3_aa: CASSSPPRSGFEQFF
d_call: NA; j_call: TRBJ2-7; v_call: TRBV2; clone_size: few; cdr3_length: 13; cdr3_nt: TGTGCCAGCACGGCGGGATTCTCCTACGAGCAGTACTTC; cdr3_aa: CASTAGFSYEQYF
d_call: TRBD1; j_call: TRBJ2-6; v_call: TRBV19; clone_size: NA; cdr3_length: 18; cdr3_nt: TGTGCCAGTAGTATCGGAGGACAGGGACTCTCTGGGGCCAACGTCCTGACTTTC; cdr3_aa: CASSIGGQGLSGANVLTF
d_call: TRBD2; j_call: TRBJ2-3; v_call: TRBV10-3; clone_size: NA; cdr3_length: 19; cdr3_nt: TGTGCCATCAGTGAGTCAGGGACTAGCGGGAACGTTAGCACAGATACGCAGTATTTT; cdr3_aa: CAISESGTSGNVSTDTQYF
d_call: NA; j_call: TRBJ2-1; v_call: TRBV28; clone_size: NA; cdr3_length: 14; cdr3_nt: TGTGCCAGCCAGGATGATGCATCCTACAATGAGCAGTTCTTC; cdr3_aa: CASQDDASYNEQFF
d_call: NA; j_call: TRBJ2-7; v_call: TRBV6-5; clone_size: NA; cdr3_length: 14; cdr3_nt: TGTGCCAGCCGGTTGGACACCCTCTCCTACGAGCAGTACTTC; cdr3_aa: CASRLDTLSYEQYF
d_call: TRBD1; j_call: TRBJ2-7; v_call: TRBV16; clone_size: few; cdr3_length: 15; cdr3_nt: TGTGCCAGCAGCCTGAGGACAGGCTATACCTACGAGCAGTACTTC; cdr3_aa: CASSLRTGYTYEQYF
d_call: NA; j_call: TRBJ1-2; v_call: TRBV12-3/TRBV12-4; clone_size: NA; cdr3_length: 13; cdr3_nt: TGTGCCAGCAGCCTAACAGGGAGCTATGGCTACACCTTC; cdr3_aa: CASSLTGSYGYTF
d_call: NA; j_call: TRBJ1-1; v_call: TRBV28; clone_size: NA; cdr3_length: 11; cdr3_nt: TGTGCCAGCAGTTTACCGACTGAAGCTTTCTTT; cdr3_aa: CASSLPTEAFF
d_call: NA; j_call: TRBJ1-5; v_call: TRBV19; clone_size: NA; cdr3_length: 15; cdr3_nt: TGTGCCAGTAGTATGCGGGGCGGAGTAGGCCAGCCCCAGCATTTT; cdr3_aa: CASSMRGGVGQPQHF
d_call: TRBD2; j_call: TRBJ2-7; v_call: TRBV5-1; clone_size: NA; cdr3_length: 17; cdr3_nt: TGCGCCAGCAGCTTGGGGCGGGAGGGCCATAATCCTTACGAGCAGTACTTC; cdr3_aa: CASSLGREGHNPYEQYF
d_call: NA; j_call: TRBJ2-6; v_call: TRBV14; clone_size: NA; cdr3_length: 11; cdr3_nt: TGTGCCAGCAGCCGGGGGGACGTCCTGACTTTC; cdr3_aa: CASSRGDVLTF
d_call: TRBD2; j_call: TRBJ2-1; v_call: TRBV2; clone_size: NA; cdr3_length: 15; cdr3_nt: TGTGCCAGCAGTGACCGGACTAGCGGCTACAATGAGCAGTTCTTC; cdr3_aa: CASSDRTSGYNEQFF
d_call: TRBD2; j_call: TRBJ2-1; v_call: TRBV9; clone_size: NA; cdr3_length: 13; cdr3_nt: TGTGCCAGCAGCGTTAGGGAGGGTCTTGAGCAGTTCTTC; cdr3_aa: CASSVREGLEQFF
d_call: NA; j_call: TRBJ1-1; v_call: TRBV11-2; clone_size: once; cdr3_length: 12; cdr3_nt: TGTGCCAGCAGCTTACAGAACACTGAAGCTTTCTTT; cdr3_aa: CASSLQNTEAFF
d_call: NA; j_call: TRBJ1-2; v_call: TRBV2; clone_size: NA; cdr3_length: 13; cdr3_nt: TGTGCCAGCAGAACCGGCAGTGCGGTAGGCTACACCTTC; cdr3_aa: CASRTGSAVGYTF
d_call: TRBD2; j_call: TRBJ2-1; v_call: TRBV13; clone_size: medium-sized; cdr3_length: 17; cdr3_nt: TGTGCCAGCAGCTTAGGCCGGAGCGGGAGATCCTACAATGAGCAGTTCTTC; cdr3_aa: CASSLGRSGRSYNEQFF
d_call: TRBD1; j_call: TRBJ2-3; v_call: TRBV5-1; clone_size: NA; cdr3_length: 15; cdr3_nt: TGCGCCAGCAGCCCCACAGGGGAAGGCACAGATACGCAGTATTTT; cdr3_aa: CASSPTGEGTDTQYF
d_call: NA; j_call: TRBJ2-7; v_call: TRBV20-1; clone_size: once; cdr3_length: 11; cdr3_nt: TGCAGTGCGGAAGACAGTGACGAGCAGTACTTC; cdr3_aa: CSAEDSDEQYF
d_call: NA; j_call: TRBJ2-6; v_call: TRBV18; clone_size: NA; cdr3_length: 15; cdr3_nt: TGTGCCAGCTCACCACCGGCCTCTGGGGCCAACGTCCTGACTTTC; cdr3_aa: CASSPPASGANVLTF
d_call: TRBD2; j_call: TRBJ2-3; v_call: TRBV5-1; clone_size: NA; cdr3_length: 16; cdr3_nt: TGCGCCAGCAGCTATGGGTCGGCGGGGGGCCCAGATACGCAGTATTTT; cdr3_aa: CASSYGSAGGPDTQYF
d_call: TRBD1; j_call: TRBJ1-4; v_call: TRBV4-1; clone_size: once; cdr3_length: 16; cdr3_nt: TGCGCCAGCAGCCAAGAGTGGACAGGGGCGGGCGAAAAACTGTTTTTT; cdr3_aa: CASSQEWTGAGEKLFF
d_call: TRBD2; j_call: TRBJ2-7; v_call: TRBV11-2; clone_size: NA; cdr3_length: 14; cdr3_nt: TGTGCCAGCAGCCCTAGCGGGGGGGCCTACGAGCAGTACTTC; cdr3_aa: CASSPSGGAYEQYF
d_call: TRBD2; j_call: TRBJ2-5; v_call: TRBV19; clone_size: once; cdr3_length: 16; cdr3_nt: TGTGCCAGTACCCCCGGGGGGGCTGTAGGTCAAGAGACCCAGTACTTC; cdr3_aa: CASTPGGAVGQETQYF
d_call: TRBD2; j_call: TRBJ2-1; v_call: TRBV19; clone_size: NA; cdr3_length: 17; cdr3_nt: TGTGCCAGTAGTATCCCGACTAGCGGGAGGGCCGGGGGTGAGCAGTTCTTC; cdr3_aa: CASSIPTSGRAGGEQFF
d_call: NA; j_call: TRBJ2-3; v_call: TRBV7-3; clone_size: NA; cdr3_length: 15; cdr3_nt: TGTGCCAGCAGCCCCCGGCGGGCTAGCACAGATACGCAGTATTTT; cdr3_aa: CASSPRRASTDTQYF
d_call: TRBD1; j_call: TRBJ1-1; v_call: TRBV3-1/TRBV3-2; clone_size: few; cdr3_length: 14; cdr3_nt: TGTGCCAGCAGCCAAAGGACAGGGATTACTGAAGCTTTCTTT; cdr3_aa: CASSQRTGITEAFF
d_call: NA; j_call: TRBJ2-5; v_call: TRBV5-4; clone_size: NA; cdr3_length: 14; cdr3_nt: TGTGCCAGCAGCCGCGGACACGGTCAAGAGACCCAGTACTTC; cdr3_aa: CASSRGHGQETQYF
d_call: NA; j_call: TRBJ2-5; v_call: TRBV6-5; clone_size: NA; cdr3_length: 11; cdr3_nt: TGTGCCAGGAATCCAGGGGAGACCCAGTACTTC; cdr3_aa: CARNPGETQYF
d_call: TRBD2; j_call: TRBJ2-3; v_call: TRBV6-2/TRBV6-3; clone_size: NA; cdr3_length: 17; cdr3_nt: TGTGCCAGCAGCCCATGGAGCGGGGGGGCCTTCACAGATACGCAGTATTTT; cdr3_aa: CASSPWSGGAFTDTQYF
d_call: NA; j_call: TRBJ1-1; v_call: TRBV3-1/TRBV3-2; clone_size: NA; cdr3_length: 14; cdr3_nt: TGTGCCAGCAGCCCCTCGGGGGGGGCCACTGAAGCTTTCTTT; cdr3_aa: CASSPSGGATEAFF
d_call: NA; j_call: TRBJ1-1; v_call: TRBV27; clone_size: few; cdr3_length: 13; cdr3_nt: TGTGCCAGCAGCTTTGGGCGGGAGAGGAAAGCTTTCTTT; cdr3_aa: CASSFGRERKAFF
d_call: TRBD1; j_call: TRBJ1-5; v_call: TRBV24-1; clone_size: NA; cdr3_length: 17; cdr3_nt: TGTGCCACAACCGCGAAGACCGGGACAGACCTCAATCAGCCCCAGCATTTT; cdr3_aa: CATTAKTGTDLNQPQHF
d_call: NA; j_call: TRBJ1-2; v_call: TRBV6-5; clone_size: NA; cdr3_length: 14; cdr3_nt: TGTGCCAGCAGAAAACAGGGTTCGGGCTATGGCTACACCTTC; cdr3_aa: CASRKQGSGYGYTF
d_call: NA; j_call: TRBJ1-5; v_call: TRBV28; clone_size: NA; cdr3_length: 13; cdr3_nt: TGTGCCAGCAGTTCCGTAGGCTCGGGTCCCCAGCATTTT; cdr3_aa: CASSSVGSGPQHF
d_call: TRBD1; j_call: TRBJ1-2; v_call: TRBV20-1; clone_size: NA; cdr3_length: 13; cdr3_nt: TGCAGTGCTAGTACAGGACAGGACTATGGCTACACCTTC; cdr3_aa: CSASTGQDYGYTF
d_call: TRBD2; j_call: TRBJ2-2; v_call: TRBV28; clone_size: NA; cdr3_length: 15; cdr3_nt: TGTGCCAGCAGGGTAGCGGGTGCGAACACCGGGGAGCTGTTTTTT; cdr3_aa: CASRVAGANTGELFF
d_call: NA; j_call: TRBJ1-3; v_call: TRBV2; clone_size: few; cdr3_length: 15; cdr3_nt: TGTGCCAGCAGTGGAACAGCCGCTGGTGGAAACACCATATATTTT; cdr3_aa: CASSGTAAGGNTIYF
d_call: TRBD1; j_call: TRBJ2-7; v_call: TRBV19; clone_size: NA; cdr3_length: 13; cdr3_nt: TGTGCCAGTAGCCGACAGGGTTATGAGGAGCAGTACTTC; cdr3_aa: CASSRQGYEEQYF
d_call: NA; j_call: TRBJ1-1; v_call: TRBV6-5; clone_size: NA; cdr3_length: 12; cdr3_nt: TGTGCCAGCAGGAGCGGTAACACTGAAGCTTTCTTT; cdr3_aa: CASRSGNTEAFF
d_call: TRBD1; j_call: TRBJ1-2; v_call: TRBV7-9; clone_size: NA; cdr3_length: 13; cdr3_nt: TGTGCCAGCCCTAGCCCAGGGGGCAATGGCTACACCTTC; cdr3_aa: CASPSPGGNGYTF
d_call: TRBD1; j_call: TRBJ1-1; v_call: TRBV5-1; clone_size: NA; cdr3_length: 15; cdr3_nt: TGCGCCAGCAGCTTGGAGGGCAGGGGGCGTACTGAAGCTTTCTTT; cdr3_aa: CASSLEGRGRTEAFF
d_call: NA; j_call: TRBJ1-1; v_call: TRBV18; clone_size: NA; cdr3_length: 13; cdr3_nt: TGTGCCAGCTCACCACAGGGGGTCACTGAAGCTTTCTTT; cdr3_aa: CASSPQGVTEAFF